The sequence of this T cell receptor (beta chain) was determined in a study of long-term antiretroviral therapy in people with HIV. Study results and limitations: Blood, drawn from about 2003 to 2018, may reflect older ART regimens.

At the survey level, the v3.0 immunoSEQ assay was run. The data were produced by immunoSEQ multiplex PCR, yet TCRdb's version contains in-frame clones alone and is incomplete. The table records 35,000 or so clones, around 94% of them present only once. The CDR3 sequence is 15 residues long. Germline V gene lookup returns CDR1 MNHEY and CDR2 SVGAGI. The V end lost 0 bases, the J end lost 4 bases, and 13 bases lay between the germline ends. In this sample, this clone turned up once. Its specificity is unknown. The sample consisted of unsorted PBMCs, taken 4.1 years after starting antiretroviral therapy. The chain joins TRBV6-5 to TRBJ2-7, with TRBD1 as a possible D gene (6 bases). This receptor was identified in a woman between 50 and 59 years old with HIV. CDR3 in DNA: TGTGCCAGCAGTTACTCGATAGCAGGGGCTTACGAGCAGTACTTC. Translating it yields CASSYSIAGAYEQYF.